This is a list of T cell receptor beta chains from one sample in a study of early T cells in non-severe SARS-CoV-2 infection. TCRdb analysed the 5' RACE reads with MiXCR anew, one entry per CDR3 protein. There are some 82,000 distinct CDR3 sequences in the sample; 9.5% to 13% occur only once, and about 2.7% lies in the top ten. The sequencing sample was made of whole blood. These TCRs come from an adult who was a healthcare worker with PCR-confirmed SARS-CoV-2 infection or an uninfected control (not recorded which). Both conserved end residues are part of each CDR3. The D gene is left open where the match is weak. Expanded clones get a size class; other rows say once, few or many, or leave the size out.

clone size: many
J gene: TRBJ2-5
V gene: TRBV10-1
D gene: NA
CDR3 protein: CASSESGGQTQYF
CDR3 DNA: TGCGCCAGCAGTGAGTCGGGGGGGCAGACCCAGTACTTC

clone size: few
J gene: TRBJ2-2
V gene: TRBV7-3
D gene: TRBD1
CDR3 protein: CAGLRSTGDTGELFF
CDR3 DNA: TGTGCCGGGCTCCGGTCGACAGGGGATACCGGGGAGCTGTTTTTT

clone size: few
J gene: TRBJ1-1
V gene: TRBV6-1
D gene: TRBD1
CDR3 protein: CASSVKGANTEAFF
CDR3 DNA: TGTGCCAGCAGTGTCAAGGGGGCGAACACTGAAGCTTTCTTT

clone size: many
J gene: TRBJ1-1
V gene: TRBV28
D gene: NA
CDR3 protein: CASSLASQGYTEAFF
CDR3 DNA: TGTGCCAGCAGCCTAGCCTCCCAGGGTTACACTGAAGCTTTCTTT

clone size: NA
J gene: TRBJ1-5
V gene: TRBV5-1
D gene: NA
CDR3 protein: CASSLVGASNQPQHF
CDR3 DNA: TGCGCCAGCAGCTTGGTGGGGGCCAGCAATCAGCCCCAGCATTTT

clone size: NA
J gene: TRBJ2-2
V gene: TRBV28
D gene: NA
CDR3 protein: CASSSSGAGTGELFF
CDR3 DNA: TGTGCCAGCAGTTCCAGTGGGGCGGGGACCGGGGAGCTGTTTTTT

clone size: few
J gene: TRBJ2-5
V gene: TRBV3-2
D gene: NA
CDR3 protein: CASSWTGQETQYF
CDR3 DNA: TGTGCCAGCAGCTGGACAGGGCAAGAGACCCAGTACTTC

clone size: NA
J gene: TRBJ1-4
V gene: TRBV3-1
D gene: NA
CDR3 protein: CASSPSKGEKLFF
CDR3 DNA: TGTGCCAGCAGCCCCTCCAAGGGGGAAAAACTGTTTTTT

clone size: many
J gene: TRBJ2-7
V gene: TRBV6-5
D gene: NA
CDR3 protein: CASSVRQPQGQYF
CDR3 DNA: TGTGCCAGCAGTGTCCGGCAGCCGCAAGGGCAGTACTTC

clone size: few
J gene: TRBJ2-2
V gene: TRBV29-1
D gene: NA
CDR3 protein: CSAGGLSIGELFF
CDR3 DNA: TGCAGCGCCGGGGGCCTTAGCATCGGGGAGCTGTTTTTT

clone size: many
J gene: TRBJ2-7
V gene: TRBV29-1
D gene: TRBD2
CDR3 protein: CSARTSGGVREQYF
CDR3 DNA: TGCAGCGCCCGCACCAGCGGGGGGGTACGAGAGCAGTACTTC

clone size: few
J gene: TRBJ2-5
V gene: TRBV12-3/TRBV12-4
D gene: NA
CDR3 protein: CASSFWGDTQETQYF
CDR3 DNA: TGTGCCAGCAGTTTTTGGGGGGATACCCAAGAGACCCAGTACTTC

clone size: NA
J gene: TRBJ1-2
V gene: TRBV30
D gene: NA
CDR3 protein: CACRAGGGYTF
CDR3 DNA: TGTGCCTGCCGAGCAGGTGGTGGCTACACCTTC

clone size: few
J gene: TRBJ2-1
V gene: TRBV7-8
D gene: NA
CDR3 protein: CASSLVFLEQFF
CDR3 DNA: TGTGCCAGCAGCTTAGTTTTTCTTGAGCAGTTCTTC

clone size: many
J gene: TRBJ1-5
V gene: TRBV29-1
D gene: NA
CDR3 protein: CSASGTDQPQHF
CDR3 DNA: TGCAGCGCTTCGGGGACCGATCAGCCCCAGCATTTT

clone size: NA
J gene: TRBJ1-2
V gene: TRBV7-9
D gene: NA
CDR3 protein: CASSSRLTRERGYTF
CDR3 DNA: TGTGCCAGCAGCTCCCGACTGACCCGGGAGAGAGGCTACACCTTC

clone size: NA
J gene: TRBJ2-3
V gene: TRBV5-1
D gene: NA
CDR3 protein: CASSPNAILADTQYF
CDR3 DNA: TGCGCCAGCAGCCCGAATGCTATACTAGCAGATACGCAGTATTTT

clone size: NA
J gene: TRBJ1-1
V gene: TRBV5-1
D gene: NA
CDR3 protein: CASSLTTSLNTEAFF
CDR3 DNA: TGCGCCAGCAGCTTGACGACAAGCTTGAACACTGAAGCTTTCTTT